This note documents a single T cell receptor (beta chain) sequence. Its antigen is currently unknown. The sample has other DNA sequences that encode this CDR3 too. The data stem from a study of beta chain features in type 1 diabetes. Points from the study as a whole: VDJ junctions from patients with type 1 diabetes contained fewer insertions and more deletions.

Reverse transcribing all isolated RNA meant expressed TCRB transcripts were sequenced. Repertoires were generated with immunoSEQ multiplex PCR, while TCRdb's copy carries only in-frame clones and drops some. Of around 400,000 clones in the sample, around 12% were seen once. The source material was naive CD4+ T cells from blood. The origin of this receptor is a man aged 18-30 years in good health.

CDR3 loop: CASSLSTSGSYNEQFF. DNA of the CDR3: TGTGCCAGCAGTTTGTCTACTAGCGGCTCCTACAATGAGCAGTTCTTC. This chain joins TRBV28 and TRBJ2-1, with 8 bases that match TRBD2. CDR1 is MDHEN and CDR2 is SYDVKM in the germline V gene. The CDR3 contains 16 residues. The J segment lost 0 bases and the V segment lost 3 bases, leaving 4 bases of the junction unmatched. Using reference TRBV28 and TRBJ2-1 for the parts outside the CDR3, the full variable domain is DVKVTQSSRYLVKRTGEKVFLECVQDMDHENMFWYRQDPGLGLRLIYFSYDVKMKEKGDIPEGYSVSREKKERFSLILESASTNQTSMYLCASSLSTSGSYNEQFFGPGTRLTVL.